These 22 T cell receptor beta chains originate from one sample sequenced in a study of identical twins. TCRdb analysed the 5' RACE reads with MiXCR anew, one entry per CDR3 protein. The sample lists approximately 590,000 distinct CDR3 sequences; 9.6% were seen once. The sample was also reused in another study, on yellow fever vaccine responses in identical twins.

Sequencing was performed on PBMCs. All receptors derive from a woman aged 18-29 years in good health.

This clonotype was observed a few times. The rearrangement joins TRBV28 to TRBJ1-4; D gene ambiguous. This CDR3 region has 14 residues. Germline CDR1 reads MDHEN; CDR2 reads SYDVKM. V shed 6 bases and J shed 1 base, with 9 bases lying between them. The CDR3 loop is CASSIRLTNEKLFF. The CDR3 nucleotides read TGTGCCAGCAGCATCCGGCTAACTAATGAAAAACTGTTTTTT.

Only a few counts were recorded for this clonotype. The chain couples TRBV29-1 to TRBJ2-4, with D possibly matching TRBD1 (6 bases). Trimming shortened V by 6 bases and J by 1 base, and 19 bases separated the two germline ends. Germline V gives CDR1 SQVTM, CDR2 ANQGSEA. This CDR3 is built from 16 residues. The CDR3 region has the DNA TGCAGCGTCAGCTACCCAGACGACAGGGCCAAAAACATTCAGTACTTC. It encodes CSVSYPDDRAKNIQYF.

This clonotype appeared a few times. V usage is TRBV12-3 or TRBV12-4 and J usage is TRBJ2-5; maybe TRBD1 (6 bases). This CDR3 region has 16 residues. V lost 7 bases to trimming and J lost 3 bases, with 21 bases between them. CDR3 DNA: TGTGCCAGCACCTCCATGGGGGCAACTCTAAAAGAGACCCAGTACTTC. Its protein product is CASTSMGATLKETQYF.

This clonotype was seen only a few times. J is TRBJ2-1 and V is TRBV7-9; a weak D match, TRBD2 (6 bases). CDR1 and CDR2 from the germline V gene are SEHNR and FQNEAQ (reference sequence). The CDR3 totals 16 residues. Trimming pared 5 bases from V and 4 bases from J, leaving 18 bases between. The CDR3: CASSLIPGLPYNEQFF. The CDR3 coding sequence is TGTGCCAGCAGCCTAATCCCGGGACTGCCATACAATGAGCAGTTCTTC.

Details on this clonotype: Given a much more abundant clone one base away, this may be a read error. This sequence joins TRBV6-5 and TRBJ1-4, with D uncertain. Germline CDR1 reads MNHEY; CDR2 reads SVGAGI. CDR3 size: 13 residues. The CDR3 DNA follows: TGTGCCAGGAGTTCAGTGTTCGGCGAAAAACTGTTTTTT. Translation gives CARSSVFGEKLFF.

The sample holds a few counts of this clonotype. The genes are TRBV20-1 and TRBJ1-5; D perhaps matches TRBD1 (5 bases). The ends were cut back, 0 bases at V and 0 bases at J, with 12 bases in the middle. Germline lookup yields CDR1 DFQATT and CDR2 SNEGSKA (reference sequence). The CDR3 is 16 residues long. The CDR3 reads CSARDSGRYSNQPQHF. The DNA for the CDR3 is TGCAGTGCTAGAGATTCGGGACGGTATAGCAATCAGCCCCAGCATTTT.

The chain has TRBV7-2 and TRBJ2-3, with 8 bases that match TRBD1. V was clipped by 1 base and J by 6 bases; unmatched bases: 12. CDR1 SGHTA and CDR2 FQGNSA come from the germline V gene. The CDR3 has 17 amino acids. The CDR3 nucleotides are TGTGCCAGCAGCTTAGGGTGGACAGGGCGCTCTTCGGATACGCAGTATTTT. Translation gives CASSLGWTGRSSDTQYF.

This clonotype has a handful of counts. V and J are TRBV7-2 and TRBJ2-3, with 7 bases matching TRBD2. CDR1 is SGHTA and CDR2 is FQGNSA in the germline V gene. This CDR3 contains 15 residues. V lost 1 base, J lost 4 bases, and 5 bases stayed unmatched. CDR3 in DNA: TGTGCCAGCAGCTTAGATGGAGCGGGGTCAGATACGCAGTATTTT. The encoded protein is CASSLDGAGSDTQYF.

This clonotype was found many times. The rearrangement joins TRBV7-8 to TRBJ2-7; a possible D gene is TRBD2 (5 bases). In germline, CDR1 is SGHVS, CDR2 FQNEAQ. CDR3 length equals 15 residues. Trimming left V 2 bases short and J 2 bases short, with 13 bases between. CDR3 region: CASSLKLGGAYEQYF. Here the CDR3 DNA reads TGTGCCAGCAGCTTAAAACTAGGTGGCGCCTACGAGCAGTACTTC.

This clonotype was counted ten times or more. The genes are TRBV12-3 or TRBV12-4 and TRBJ2-6; D ambiguous. Trimming cost V 7 bases and J 0 bases, with 7 bases left between them. The CDR3 spans 14 residues. The CDR3 loop reads CASTVSSGANVLTF. In DNA form, the CDR3 reads TGTGCCAGCACCGTAAGCTCTGGGGCCAACGTCCTGACTTTC.

This clonotype was seen only a few times. CDR3 protein: CAIIRDENSNTGELFF. CDR3 DNA sequence: TGTGCCATCATACGTGATGAGAACTCGAACACCGGGGAGCTGTTTTTT. J is TRBJ2-2 and V is TRBV10-3; no definite D call. The CDR3 sequence is 16 residues long. The V gene's germline CDR1 is ENHRY and CDR2 SYGVKD. V dropped 7 bases and J dropped 0 bases, with 15 bases sitting between them.

This clonotype turned up a few times. The CDR3 coding sequence is TGTGCCAGCAGCCCACCCCCGTCACTAGTGGGTACAGATACGCAGTATTTT. This encodes CASSPPPSLVGTDTQYF. The chain employs TRBV7-9 and TRBJ2-3; a weak D match, TRBD2 (5 bases). The CDR3 totals 17 residues. Germline V gene sequence: CDR1 SEHNR, CDR2 FQNEAQ (reference sequence). V gave up 5 bases and J gave up 3 bases, with 21 bases separating them.

Only a few counts were recorded for this clonotype. The chain recombines TRBV15 with TRBJ1-1; no definite D call. V was pared by 0 bases and J by 1 base, with 15 bases between. Germline assignment: CDR1 LNHNV and CDR2 YYDKDF (reference sequence). The CDR3 runs 17 residues. CDR3 DNA sequence: TGTGCCACCAGCAGAGATCACGGCTTGAGAGGGAACACTGAAGCTTTCTTT. Translating it yields CATSRDHGLRGNTEAFF.

This clonotype was detected only a few times. The V and J genes are TRBV12-3 or TRBV12-4 and TRBJ2-1; no clear D. Trimming shortened V by 7 bases and J by 0 bases, and 10 bases separated the two germline ends. CDR3 size: 14 residues. The CDR3 DNA is TGTGCCAGCACCCCCGCGAACTCCTACAATGAGCAGTTCTTC. Its protein product is CASTPANSYNEQFF.

Concerning this clonotype: At one of its ends the junction is not consistent with the germline gene, which may arise from a read error. The V gene is TRBV10-2, the J gene TRBJ2-7; TRBD2 matches 10 bases. The CDR3 has 15 amino acids. Germline V lookup: CDR1 WSHSY, CDR2 SAAADI. The CDR3 here is CASSELAGRSYEQYF. The CDR3 DNA reads as TGTGCCAGCAGTGAACTAGCGGGACGCTCCTACGAGCAGTACTTC.

This clonotype showed up just once. The final CDR3 position lacks the conserved phenylalanine or tryptophan, pointing to a likely read error. This sequence joins TRBV10-3 and TRBJ2-7; no firm D call. The CDR3 has 13 amino acids. Germline V gives CDR1 ENHRY, CDR2 SYGVKD. V lost 7 bases to trimming and J lost 2 bases, with 12 bases between them. DNA of the CDR3: TGTGCCATCACTCCGGGTCTAGCCTACGAGCAGTACTAC. Residues: CAITPGLAYEQYY.

The gene calls are TRBV4-3 and TRBJ1-6; maybe TRBD1 (6 bases). Between the trimmed V and J ends, which lost 4 bases and 10 bases, there was a span of 14 bases. This CDR3 comprises 14 residues. CDR1 and CDR2 (germline): LGHNA, YSLEER. The CDR3 sequence: CASSLEAGDSPLHF. DNA for the CDR3: TGCGCCAGCAGCCTGGAGGCAGGGGACTCACCCCTCCACTTT.

The table lists this clonotype with a few counts. The chain employs TRBV5-1 and TRBJ2-1; 11 nucleotides align to TRBD2. Germline CDR1 reads SGHRS; CDR2 reads YFSETQ. With V trimmed by 2 bases and J by 7 bases, 8 bases remained unmatched. The CDR3 totals 16 residues. The CDR3 DNA sequence: TGCGCCAGCAGCTTTTTAGCGGGGGGGCCTTGGAATGAGCAGTTCTTC. It encodes CASSFLAGGPWNEQFF.

The table lists this clonotype with a few counts. V gene TRBV12-5 combines with J gene TRBJ2-2; unclear D gene. The V end lost 0 bases, the J end lost 3 bases, and 8 bases lay between the germline ends. In germline, CDR1 is LGHNT, CDR2 FRNRAP. The CDR3 is 15 amino acids. The CDR3 coding sequence is TGTGCTAGTGGTTTGGTGGGGTCGGACACCGGGGAGCTGTTTTTT. This encodes CASGLVGSDTGELFF.

This clonotype was seen more than once but under ten times. This chain links TRBV20-1 with TRBJ2-5; D is undetermined. The germline V and J ends were trimmed by 3 bases and 1 base, with 12 bases remaining between them. The CDR3 is 14 amino acids. Germline CDR1 is DFQATT and CDR2 is SNEGSKA (reference sequence). Here the CDR3 reads CSARNLIFQETQYF. The CDR3 region has the DNA TGCAGTGCTAGGAACCTAATTTTCCAAGAGACCCAGTACTTC.

The V gene is TRBV6-6, the J gene TRBJ2-6; D is ambiguous. Trimming cost V 7 bases and J 2 bases, with 6 bases left between them. Germline values: CDR1 MNHNY, CDR2 SVGAGI (reference sequence). CDR3 length: 13 amino acids. The CDR3 nucleotides read TGTGCCAGCATTGAACCTGGGGCCAACGTCCTGACTTTC. This encodes CASIEPGANVLTF.

The chain links TRBV20-1 to TRBJ2-1; 12 bases are a match to TRBD2. V dropped 5 bases and J dropped 5; count of bases not matched to a gene: 4. Germline CDR1 reads DFQATT; CDR2 reads SNEGSKA (reference sequence). This CDR3 is 14 amino acids long. CDR3 DNA: TGCAGTGCTTTTCTAGCGGGAGGGGACAATGAGCAGTTCTTC. Its protein is CSAFLAGGDNEQFF.